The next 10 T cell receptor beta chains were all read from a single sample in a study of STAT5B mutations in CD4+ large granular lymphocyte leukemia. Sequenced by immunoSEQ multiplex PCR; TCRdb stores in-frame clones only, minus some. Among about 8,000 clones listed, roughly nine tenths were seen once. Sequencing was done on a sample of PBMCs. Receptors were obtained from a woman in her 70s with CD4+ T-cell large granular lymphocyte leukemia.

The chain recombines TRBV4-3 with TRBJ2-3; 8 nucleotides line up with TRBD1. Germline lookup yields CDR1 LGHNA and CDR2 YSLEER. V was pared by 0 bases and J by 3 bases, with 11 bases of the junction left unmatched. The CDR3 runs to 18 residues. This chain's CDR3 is CASSQESSRTGITDTQYF. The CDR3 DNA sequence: TGCGCCAGCAGCCAAGAGTCAAGCCGGACAGGGATTACAGATACGCAGTATTTT.

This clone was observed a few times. CDR3 sequence: CAWSRATYSYNSPLHF. The CDR3, as DNA: TGTGCCTGGAGCCGGGCTACTTACTCCTATAATTCACCCCTCCACTTT. This chain uses TRBV30 with TRBJ1-6; D is unclear. The length of the CDR3 is 16 residues. Deletions cut 3 bases from V and 0 bases from J, with 12 bases between. Germline V gives CDR1 GTSNPN, CDR2 SVGIG (reference sequence).

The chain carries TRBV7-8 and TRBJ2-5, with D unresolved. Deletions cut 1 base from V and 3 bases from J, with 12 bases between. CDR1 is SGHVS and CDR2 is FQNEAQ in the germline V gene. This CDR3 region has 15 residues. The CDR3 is CASSLGRLVEETQYF. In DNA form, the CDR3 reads TGTGCCAGCAGCTTAGGCCGCCTAGTGGAAGAGACCCAGTACTTC.

As DNA, the CDR3 is TGTGCCAGCAGCTTAAGTTCGCGGGGGGGCCAAGATACGCAGTATTTT. Translation: CASSLSSRGGQDTQYF. The J gene is TRBJ2-3, the V gene TRBV7-2; TRBD2 aligns across 9 bases. Germline values: CDR1 SGHTA, CDR2 FQGNSA. The CDR3 covers 16 residues. J was trimmed by 5 bases and V by 2 bases; bases with no gene match: 8.

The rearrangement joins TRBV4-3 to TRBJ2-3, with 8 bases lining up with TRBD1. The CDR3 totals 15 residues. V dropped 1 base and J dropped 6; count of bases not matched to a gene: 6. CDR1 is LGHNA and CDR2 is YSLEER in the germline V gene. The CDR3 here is CASSQGQGPFDTQYF. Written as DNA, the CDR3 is TGCGCCAGCAGCCAAGGACAGGGGCCTTTCGATACGCAGTATTTT.

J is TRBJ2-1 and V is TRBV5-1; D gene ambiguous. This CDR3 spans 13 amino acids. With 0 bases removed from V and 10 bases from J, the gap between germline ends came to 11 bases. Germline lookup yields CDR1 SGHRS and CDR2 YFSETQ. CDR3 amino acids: CASSLEVSWEQFF. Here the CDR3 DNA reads TGCGCCAGCAGCTTGGAGGTCTCCTGGGAGCAGTTCTTC.

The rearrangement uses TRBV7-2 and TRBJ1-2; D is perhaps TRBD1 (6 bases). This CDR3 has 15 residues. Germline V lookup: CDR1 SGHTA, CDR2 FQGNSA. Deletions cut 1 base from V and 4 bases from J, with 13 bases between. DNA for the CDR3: TGTGCCAGCAGCTTAGAGCAGGGAGGGGGCTATGGCTACACCTTC. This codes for CASSLEQGGGYGYTF.

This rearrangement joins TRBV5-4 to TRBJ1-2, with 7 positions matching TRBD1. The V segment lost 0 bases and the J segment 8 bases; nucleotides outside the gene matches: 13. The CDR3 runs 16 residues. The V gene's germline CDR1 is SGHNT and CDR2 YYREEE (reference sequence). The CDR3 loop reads CASSLGGTVSNLGYTF. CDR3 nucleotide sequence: TGTGCCAGCAGCTTGGGCGGGACAGTGTCCAACCTCGGCTACACCTTC.

The CDR3 DNA reads as TGCGCCAGCAGCTTTCTGGGGGGCAACACCGGGGAGCTGTTTTTT. The encoded protein is CASSFLGGNTGELFF. The rearrangement links TRBV5-1 to TRBJ2-2, with D perhaps assigned TRBD1 or TRBD2 (6 bases each). The V gene's germline CDR1 is SGHRS and CDR2 YFSETQ. V lost 2 bases and J 2 bases, leaving 10 bases between the germline ends. The CDR3 consists of 15 residues.

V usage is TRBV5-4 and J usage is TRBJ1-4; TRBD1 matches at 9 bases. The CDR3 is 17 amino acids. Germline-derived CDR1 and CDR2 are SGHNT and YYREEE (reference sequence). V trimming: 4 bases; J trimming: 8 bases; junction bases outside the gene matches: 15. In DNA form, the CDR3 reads TGTGCCAGCAGCCGCGCCCAGGCGGGACAGGGAGGGGAAAAACTGTTTTTT. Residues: CASSRAQAGQGGEKLFF. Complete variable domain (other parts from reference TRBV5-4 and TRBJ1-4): ETGVTQSPTHLIKTRGQQVTLRCSSQSGHNTVSWYQQALGQGPQFIFQYYREEENGRGNFPPRFSGLQFPNYSSELNVNALELDDSALYLCASSRAQAGQGGEKLFFGSGTQLSVL.